The source of this T cell receptor (beta chain) is a study of blood T cell repertoires in COVID-19. Only in-frame clones appear in the TCRdb table, and some are missing; sequencing was by immunoSEQ multiplex PCR. The table includes 180,000 or so clones, roughly nine tenths detected once. V shed 4 bases and J 6 bases; nucleotides not matched to a gene: 10. The CDR3 contains 16 residues. Germline V gives CDR1 SGHRS, CDR2 YFSETQ. This clone was observed a handful of times. The material sequenced was peripheral blood. The receptor was isolated from a woman in her thirties with active or convalescent COVID-19. The gene calls are TRBV5-1 and TRBJ1-6; 7 bases align to TRBD1. CDR3 region: CASSGSQGQFNSPLHF. CDR3 in DNA: TGCGCCAGCAGCGGGAGTCAGGGACAGTTTAATTCACCCCTCCACTTT. The full variable domain, rest sourced from reference TRBV5-1 and TRBJ1-6, is KAGVTQTPRYLIKTRGQQVTLSCSPISGHRSVSWYQQTPGQGLQFLFEYFSETQRNKGNFPGRFSGRQFSNSRSEMNVSTLELGDSALYLCASSGSQGQFNSPLHFGNGTRLTVT.